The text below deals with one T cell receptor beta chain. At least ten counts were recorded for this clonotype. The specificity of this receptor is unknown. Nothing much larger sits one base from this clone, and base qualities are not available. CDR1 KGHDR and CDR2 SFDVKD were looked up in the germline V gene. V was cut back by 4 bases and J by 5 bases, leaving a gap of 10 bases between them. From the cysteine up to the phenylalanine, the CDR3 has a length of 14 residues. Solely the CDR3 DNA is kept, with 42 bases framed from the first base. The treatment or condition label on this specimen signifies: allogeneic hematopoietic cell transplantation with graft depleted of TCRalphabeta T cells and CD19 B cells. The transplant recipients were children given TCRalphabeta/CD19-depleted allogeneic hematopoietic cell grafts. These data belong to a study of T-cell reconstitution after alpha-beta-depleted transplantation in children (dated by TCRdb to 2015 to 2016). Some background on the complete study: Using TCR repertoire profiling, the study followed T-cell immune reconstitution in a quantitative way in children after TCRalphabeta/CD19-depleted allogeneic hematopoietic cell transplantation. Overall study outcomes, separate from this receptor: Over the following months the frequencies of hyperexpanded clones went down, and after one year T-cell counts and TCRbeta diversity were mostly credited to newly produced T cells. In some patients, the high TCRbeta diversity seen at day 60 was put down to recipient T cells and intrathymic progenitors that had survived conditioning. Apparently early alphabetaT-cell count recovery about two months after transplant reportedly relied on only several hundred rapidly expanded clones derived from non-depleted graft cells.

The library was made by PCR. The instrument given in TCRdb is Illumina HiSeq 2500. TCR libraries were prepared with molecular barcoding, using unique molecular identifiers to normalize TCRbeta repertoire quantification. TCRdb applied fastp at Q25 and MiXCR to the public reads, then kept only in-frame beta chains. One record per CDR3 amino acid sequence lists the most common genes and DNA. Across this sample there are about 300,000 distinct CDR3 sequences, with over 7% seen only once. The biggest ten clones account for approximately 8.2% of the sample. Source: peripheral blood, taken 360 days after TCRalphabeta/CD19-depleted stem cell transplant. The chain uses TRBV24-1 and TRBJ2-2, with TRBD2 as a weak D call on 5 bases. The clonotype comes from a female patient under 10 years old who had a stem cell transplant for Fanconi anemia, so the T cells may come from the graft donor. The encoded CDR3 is CATSEPGMTGELFF. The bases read TGTGCCACCAGTGAACCGGGGATGACCGGGGAGCTGTTTTTT.